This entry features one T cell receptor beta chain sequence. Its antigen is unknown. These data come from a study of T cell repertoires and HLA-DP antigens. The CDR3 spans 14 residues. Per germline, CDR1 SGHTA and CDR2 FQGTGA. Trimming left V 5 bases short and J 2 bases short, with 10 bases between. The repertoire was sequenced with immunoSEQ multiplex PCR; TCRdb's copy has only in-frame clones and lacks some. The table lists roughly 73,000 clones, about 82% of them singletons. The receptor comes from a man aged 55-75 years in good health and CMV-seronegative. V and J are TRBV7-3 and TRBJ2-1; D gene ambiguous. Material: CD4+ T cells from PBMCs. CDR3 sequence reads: CASSQSTPYNEQFF. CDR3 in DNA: TGTGCCAGCAGCCAATCCACCCCCTACAATGAGCAGTTCTTC.